The 30 T cell receptor beta chains below were found in one sample sequenced in a study of T cell changes during pregnancy in multiple sclerosis. Here immunoSEQ multiplex PCR was the method, and the copy in TCRdb shows in-frame clones only, minus some. The table includes fewer than 45,000 clones, nearly 90% detected once. The sequencing used CD4+ T cells from peripheral blood mononuclear cells, collected in the first trimester of pregnancy. Every receptor here comes from a female donor with multiple sclerosis, enrolled in a pregnancy study.

The chain combines TRBV18 with TRBJ1-1, with D hard to call. Germline V gene data show CDR1 as KGHSH and CDR2 as LQKENI. V lost 5 bases, J lost 4 bases, and 8 bases lay in between. CDR3 size: 12 residues. CDR3 loop: CASSMSSTEAFF. DNA for the CDR3: TGTGCCAGCTCAATGAGTTCCACTGAAGCTTTCTTT.

This chain uses TRBV27 with TRBJ1-6; TRBD1 might be the D (6 bases). V lost 3 bases and J lost 11, with 26 bases in between. Germline V CDR1 and CDR2: MNHEY, SMNVEV (reference sequence). The CDR3 is 18 amino acids. Here the CDR3 DNA reads TGTGCCAGCAGTTTCTCGGAGACAGGCCCCTCTCTATATGCACCCCTCCACTTT. It yields the protein CASSFSETGPSLYAPLHF.

The chain carries TRBV7-2 and TRBJ2-7; 10 positions match TRBD2. V dropped 4 bases and J dropped 2; count of bases not matched to a gene: 5. The CDR3 spans 15 residues. Germline V gene data show CDR1 as SGHTA and CDR2 as FQGNSA. DNA of the CDR3: TGTGCCAGCAGCTACGAGCGGGGGGGAACCTACGAGCAGTACTTC. This sequence encodes CASSYERGGTYEQYF.

The V gene is TRBV27, the J gene TRBJ2-7, with a possible D match to TRBD2 (6 bases). This CDR3 is built from 13 residues. The V gene's germline CDR1 is MNHEY and CDR2 SMNVEV (reference sequence). Trimming removed 5 bases at V and 11 bases at J, with 19 bases between. Here the CDR3 reads CASSDTGRWEEYF. DNA of the CDR3: TGTGCCAGCAGTGATACTGGGCGGTGGGAGGAGTACTTC.

Comment on this clone: A read error may produce the germline difference seen at one junction end. The J gene is TRBJ2-3, the V gene TRBV11-2; D might be TRBD1 (5 bases). CDR1 and CDR2 from the germline V gene are SGHAT and FQNNGV. CDR3 length: 15 amino acids. CDR3 in DNA: TGTGCCAGCAGAAGGACCGGACATAACACAAATACGCAGTATTTT. It specifies CASRRTGHNTNTQYF. Complete variable domain (other parts from reference TRBV11-2 and TRBJ2-3): EAGVAQSPRYKIIEKRQSVAFWCNPISGHATLYWYQQILGQGPKLLIQFQNNGVVDDSQLPKDRFSAERLKGVDSTLKIQPAKLEDSAVYLCASRRTGHNTNTQYFGPGTRLTVL.

The CDR3 here is CASSQTSGTDTQYF. CDR3 nucleotide sequence: TGCGCCAGCAGTCAGACTAGCGGCACAGATACGCAGTATTTT. The rearrangement joins TRBV5-1 to TRBJ2-3; 8 positions agree with TRBD2. Trimming cost V 5 bases and J 1 base; bases outside gene matches: 3. CDR1 is SGHRS, CDR2 YFSETQ, per germline. The CDR3 runs to 14 residues.

This clone was detected only once. The chain carries TRBV6-5 and TRBJ2-7; a weak D match, TRBD1 (5 bases). CDR1 is MNHEY, CDR2 SVGAGI, per germline. The CDR3 has 11 amino acids. The germline V and J ends were trimmed by 4 bases and 7 bases, with 8 bases remaining between them. CDR3 sequence: CASSSGLEQYF. The DNA for the CDR3 is TGTGCCAGCAGTTCAGGGCTGGAGCAGTACTTC.

The CDR3: CASSLFSGGSTDTQYF. The CDR3 nucleotides read TGCGCCAGCAGCTTGTTCTCCGGGGGGAGCACAGATACGCAGTATTTT. The chain recombines TRBV5-1 with TRBJ2-3; 7 positions match TRBD2. The J segment lost 0 bases and the V segment lost 1 base, leaving 5 bases of the junction unmatched. The CDR3 is 16 residues long. The germline gives CDR1 SGHRS, CDR2 YFSETQ.

The chain recombines TRBV4-2 with TRBJ1-2; a weak D match, TRBD1 (5 bases). Germline values: CDR1 LGHNA, CDR2 YNFKEQ. The CDR3 totals 18 residues. V was shortened by 1 base and J by 0 bases, with 18 bases between the two germline ends. The CDR3 loop is CASSQAQSGGFSNYGYTF. The CDR3 DNA reads TGTGCCAGCAGCCAAGCTCAATCTGGGGGGTTCTCTAACTATGGCTACACCTTC.

The chain employs TRBV10-3 and TRBJ1-1; possible D gene TRBD1, 6 bases. Between the trimmed V and J ends, which lost 5 bases and 1 base, there was a span of 17 bases. This CDR3 spans 16 amino acids. The V gene's germline CDR1 is ENHRY and CDR2 SYGVKD. CDR3 sequence (DNA): TGTGCCATCAGTTCTAAAACTGGGGGCACGAACACTGAAGCTTTCTTT. It specifies CAISSKTGGTNTEAFF.

The V gene is TRBV5-6, the J gene TRBJ1-2, with D perhaps TRBD1 (5 bases). The CDR3 is made up of 12 amino acids. Per germline, CDR1 SGHDT and CDR2 YYEEEE. V lost 0 bases to trimming and J lost 7 bases, with 7 bases between them. CDR3 protein: CASSLVGGGYTF. CDR3 bases: TGTGCCAGCAGCTTGGTGGGGGGTGGCTACACCTTC.

The chain links TRBV6-6 to TRBJ1-2, with a weak D call TRBD1 (6 bases). Germline CDR1 reads MNHNY; CDR2 reads SVGAGI (reference sequence). The germline V and J ends were trimmed by 0 bases and 8 bases, with 16 bases remaining between them. This CDR3 spans 15 amino acids. The CDR3, as DNA: TGTGCCAGCAGTTACTCTACGGGGGGCGTAAGCGGCTACACCTTC. Protein: CASSYSTGGVSGYTF.

This sequence joins TRBV5-1 and TRBJ2-5; 9 bases line up with TRBD1. Germline loops: CDR1 SGHRS, CDR2 YFSETQ. The V and J ends lost 3 bases and 2 bases, in that order; junction bases with no gene match: 8. This CDR3 spans 16 amino acids. CDR3 DNA sequence: TGCGCCAGCAGCTCCTACAGGGGGCAGGGGCAAGAGACCCAGTACTTC. It yields the protein CASSSYRGQGQETQYF. The full variable domain, with the rest looked up from reference TRBV5-1 and TRBJ2-5, is KAGVTQTPRYLIKTRGQQVTLSCSPISGHRSVSWYQQTPGQGLQFLFEYFSETQRNKGNFPGRFSGRQFSNSRSEMNVSTLELGDSALYLCASSSYRGQGQETQYFGPGTRLLVL.

The chain joins TRBV7-3 to TRBJ1-3; TRBD1 might be the D (5 bases). The germline V gene encodes CDR1 SGHTA and CDR2 FQGTGA. V was shortened by 0 bases and J by 3 bases, with 12 bases between the two germline ends. This CDR3 is 16 amino acids long. The CDR3 DNA sequence: TGTGCCAGCAGCTTAACGGCTCCGGGGGGTGGAAACACCATATATTTT. As protein: CASSLTAPGGGNTIYF. Based on the CDR3 plus reference TRBV7-3 and TRBJ1-3, the full variable domain is GAGVSQTPSNKVTEKGKYVELRCDPISGHTALYWYRQSLGQGPEFLIYFQGTGAADDSGLPNDRFFAVRPEGSVSTLKIQRTERGDSAVYLCASSLTAPGGGNTIYFGEGSWLTVV.

The chain links TRBV7-8 to TRBJ2-2; weak D call: TRBD1 (6 bases). V gave up 4 bases and J gave up 2 bases, with 8 bases separating them. This CDR3 comprises 14 residues. Looked up from germline, CDR1 is SGHVS and CDR2 is FQNEAQ. CDR3 bases: TGTGCCAGCAGCTCACAGGGAAACACCGGGGAGCTGTTTTTT. It yields the protein CASSSQGNTGELFF. The complete variable domain, with remaining parts taken from reference TRBV7-8 and TRBJ2-2, reads GAGVSQSPRYKVAKRGQDVALRCDPISGHVSLFWYQQALGQGPEFLTYFQNEAQLDKSGLPSDRFFAERPEGSVSTLKIQRTQQEDSAVYLCASSSQGNTGELFFGEGSRLTVL.

This clone was found a few times. V gene TRBV7-2 combines with J gene TRBJ1-2; D might be TRBD1 (6 bases). Deletions cut 1 base from V and 3 bases from J, with 6 bases between. The V gene's germline CDR1 is SGHTA and CDR2 FQGNSA. The length of the CDR3 is 13 residues. The CDR3: CASSLDRDYGYTF. The CDR3 bases are TGTGCCAGCAGCTTAGACAGGGACTATGGCTACACCTTC. Variable domain in full (rest from reference TRBV7-2 and TRBJ1-2): GAGVSQSPSNKVTEKGKDVELRCDPISGHTALYWYRQSLGQGLEFLIYFQGNSAPDKSGLPSDRFSAERTGGSVSTLTIQRTQQEDSAVYLCASSLDRDYGYTFGSGTRLTVV.

CDR3 bases: TGTGCCAGCAGCGTAGGAGCAGGGGGGCTAGTAGGGGAGCTGTTTTTT. Residues: CASSVGAGGLVGELFF. The V call is TRBV9, the J call TRBJ2-2, with D possibly matching TRBD1 (7 bases). Trimming left V 0 bases short and J 8 bases short, with 17 bases between. CDR1 SGDLS and CDR2 YYNGEE come from the germline V gene. This CDR3 is built from 16 residues.

The CDR3 bases are TGTGCCAGCAGGGGGAGCTTCAATCAGCCCCAGCATTTT. Protein sequence: CASRGSFNQPQHF. This chain uses TRBV28 with TRBJ1-5; no firm D call. CDR1 MDHEN and CDR2 SYDVKM come from the germline V gene. Trimming cost V 6 bases and J 3 bases, with 9 bases left between them. The CDR3 has 13 residues. The whole variable domain, filled in from reference TRBV28 and TRBJ1-5, reads DVKVTQSSRYLVKRTGEKVFLECVQDMDHENMFWYRQDPGLGLRLIYFSYDVKMKEKGDIPEGYSVSREKKERFSLILESASTNQTSMYLCASRGSFNQPQHFGDGTRLSIL.

The chain carries TRBV6-1 and TRBJ2-3, with D possibly being TRBD1 (6 bases). With 6 bases removed from V and 3 bases from J, the gap between germline ends came to 16 bases. This CDR3 is 15 amino acids long. From germline, CDR1 is MNHNS and CDR2 SASEGT. The CDR3 sequence: CASRNPQGRTDTQYF. The CDR3 coding sequence is TGTGCCAGCAGGAACCCCCAGGGGCGGACAGATACGCAGTATTTT.

CDR3 nucleotide sequence: TGTGCCAGTAGTATCCCCGGACATGGGACCTACGAGCAGTACTTC. Amino acid sequence: CASSIPGHGTYEQYF. The rearrangement links TRBV19 to TRBJ2-7; a weak D match, TRBD1 (5 bases). CDR3 size: 15 residues. Germline V CDR1 and CDR2: LNHDA, SQIVND (reference sequence). Trimming took 3 bases from V and 2 from J, leaving 14 bases between them.

This clone was seen a single time. The V gene is TRBV20-1, the J gene TRBJ1-1; unclear D gene. The germline V gene encodes CDR1 DFQATT and CDR2 SNEGSKA (reference sequence). The CDR3 loop spans 11 amino acids. Trimming removed 0 bases from V and 4 bases from J, with 3 bases in between. The CDR3 nucleotides are TGCAGTGCTAGAGAACTCACTGAAGCTTTCTTT. Protein sequence: CSARELTEAFF.

This rearrangement joins TRBV30 to TRBJ2-7, with 9 bases identical to TRBD1. The germline V gene has CDR1 GTSNPN and CDR2 SVGIG (reference sequence). V was pared by 4 bases and J by 2 bases, with 3 bases of the junction left unmatched. The CDR3 is 13 amino acids. This chain's CDR3 is CAWTRDRAYEQYF. CDR3 bases: TGTGCCTGGACCCGGGACAGGGCCTACGAGCAGTACTTC.

This clone is a singleton in its sample. The chain carries TRBV7-9 and TRBJ1-1, with 7 bases that match TRBD1. Trimming at V came to 2 bases and at J to 5 bases, leaving 8 bases not matched to a gene. This CDR3 comprises 15 residues. Germline CDR1 is SEHNR and CDR2 is FQNEAQ (reference sequence). The CDR3 sequence: CASSLPGQMGTEAFF. The DNA of the CDR3 is TGTGCCAGCAGCTTACCGGGACAGATGGGAACTGAAGCTTTCTTT. Supplemented by reference TRBV7-9 and TRBJ1-1, the full variable domain reads DTGVSQNPRHKITKRGQNVTFRCDPISEHNRLYWYRQTLGQGPEFLTYFQNEAQLEKSRLLSDRFSAERPKGSFSTLEIQRTEQGDSAMYLCASSLPGQMGTEAFFGQGTRLTVV.

The chain employs TRBV6-1 and TRBJ1-3; 10 positions agree with TRBD1. Trimming removed 4 bases from V and 6 bases from J; junction bases left unmatched: 9. Germline values: CDR1 MNHNS, CDR2 SASEGT. CDR3 length: 16 residues. The CDR3 spells CASSARAGTGENTIYF. In DNA, the CDR3 is TGTGCCAGCAGTGCTCGAGCCGGGACAGGGGAAAACACCATATATTTT.

The rearrangement joins TRBV7-3 to TRBJ2-3; the D gene is possibly TRBD1 (6 bases). The CDR3 covers 16 residues. V lost 4 bases and J lost 5, with 19 bases in between. Per germline, CDR1 SGHTA and CDR2 FQGTGA. CDR3 coding DNA: TGTGCCAGCAGCTCCCAGAGGGCAGGGGTGTTAGATACGCAGTATTTT. Residues: CASSSQRAGVLDTQYF.

V gene TRBV27 combines with J gene TRBJ2-1, with 7 bases matching TRBD2. CDR3 length equals 13 residues. Germline V gene lookup returns CDR1 MNHEY and CDR2 SMNVEV (reference sequence). The trim removed 9 bases at V and 0 bases at J, leaving 2 bases unmatched. This CDR3 is CASQRDSYNEQFF. DNA of the CDR3: TGTGCCAGTCAGCGGGACTCCTACAATGAGCAGTTCTTC.

This clone was seen a single time. This chain connects TRBV19 to TRBJ1-5, with D possibly being TRBD1 (5 bases). With 5 bases removed from V and 4 bases from J, the gap between germline ends came to 15 bases. CDR1 LNHDA and CDR2 SQIVND come from the germline V gene (reference sequence). CDR3 length equals 15 residues. The chain's CDR3 is CASSVDGGINQPQHF. DNA of the CDR3: TGTGCCAGTAGTGTCGATGGGGGGATTAATCAGCCCCAGCATTTT.

In this sample, this clone turned up once. This CDR3 reads CASSEKDSAGTSNQPQHF. The CDR3, as DNA: TGTGCCAGCAGTGAGAAGGATTCGGCAGGGACAAGCAATCAGCCCCAGCATTTT. The V and J genes are TRBV25-1 and TRBJ1-5, with a tentative D call TRBD1 (6 bases). V was trimmed by 3 bases and J by 1 base, leaving 19 bases between them. CDR3 length equals 18 residues. Germline loops: CDR1 MGHDK, CDR2 SYGVNS. Based on the CDR3 plus reference TRBV25-1 and TRBJ1-5, the full variable domain is EADIYQTPRYLVIGTGKKITLECSQTMGHDKMYWYQQDPGMELHLIHYSYGVNSTEKGDLSSESTVSRIRTEHFPLTLESARPSHTSQYLCASSEKDSAGTSNQPQHFGDGTRLSIL.

The rearrangement links TRBV6-5 to TRBJ1-2, with D possibly being TRBD1 (6 bases). The CDR3 loop spans 15 amino acids. V lost 6 bases to trimming and J lost 3 bases, with 17 bases between them. CDR1 and CDR2 (germline): MNHEY, SVGAGI. CDR3 residues: CASSPRDTRHYGYTF. In DNA, the CDR3 is TGTGCCAGCAGCCCACGGGACACTCGGCACTATGGCTACACCTTC.

The chain joins TRBV5-6 to TRBJ1-2, with no clear D. The length of the CDR3 is 13 residues. From germline, CDR1 is SGHDT and CDR2 YYEEEE. Trimming pared 5 bases from V and 4 bases from J, leaving 12 bases between. This CDR3 reads CASSGQNFYGYTF. The CDR3 nucleotides are TGTGCCAGCAGTGGGCAGAATTTCTATGGCTACACCTTC.